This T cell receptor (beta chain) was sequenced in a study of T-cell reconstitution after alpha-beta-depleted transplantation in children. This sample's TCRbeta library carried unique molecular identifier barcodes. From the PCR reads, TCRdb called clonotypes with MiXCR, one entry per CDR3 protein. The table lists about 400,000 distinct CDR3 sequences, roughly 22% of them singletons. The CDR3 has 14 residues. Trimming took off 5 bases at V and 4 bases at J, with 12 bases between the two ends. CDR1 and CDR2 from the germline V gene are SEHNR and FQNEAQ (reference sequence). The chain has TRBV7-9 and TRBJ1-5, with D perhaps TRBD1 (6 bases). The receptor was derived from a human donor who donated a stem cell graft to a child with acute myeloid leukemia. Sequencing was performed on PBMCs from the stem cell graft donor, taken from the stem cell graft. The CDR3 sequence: CASSGDRLNQPQHF. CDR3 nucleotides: TGTGCCAGCAGCGGAGACAGGTTAAATCAGCCCCAGCATTTT.